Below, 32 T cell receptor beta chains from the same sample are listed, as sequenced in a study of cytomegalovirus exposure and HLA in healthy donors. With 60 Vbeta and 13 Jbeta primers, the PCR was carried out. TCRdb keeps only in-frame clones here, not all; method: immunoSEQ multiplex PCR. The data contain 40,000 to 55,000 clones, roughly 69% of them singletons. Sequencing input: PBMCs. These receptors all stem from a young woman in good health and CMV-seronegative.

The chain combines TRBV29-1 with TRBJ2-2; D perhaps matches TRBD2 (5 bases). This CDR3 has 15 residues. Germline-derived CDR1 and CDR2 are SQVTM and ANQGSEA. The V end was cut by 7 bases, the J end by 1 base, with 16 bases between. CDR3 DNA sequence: TGCAGCGCACTAGGACCCTCGGGGAACACCGGGGAGCTGTTTTTT. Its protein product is CSALGPSGNTGELFF.

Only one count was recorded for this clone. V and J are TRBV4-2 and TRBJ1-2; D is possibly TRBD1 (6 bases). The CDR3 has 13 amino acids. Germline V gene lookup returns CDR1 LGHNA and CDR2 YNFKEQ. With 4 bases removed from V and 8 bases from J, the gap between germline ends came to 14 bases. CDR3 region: CASSPSGDWGYTF. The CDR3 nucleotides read TGTGCCAGCAGCCCCTCAGGGGATTGGGGCTACACCTTC.

CDR3 residues: CASSCRDRMYEQYF. The CDR3 nucleotides read TGTGCCAGCAGCTGCCGGGACAGGATGTACGAGCAGTACTTC. The chain couples TRBV7-8 to TRBJ2-7; 8 bases line up with TRBD1. This CDR3 comprises 14 residues. Germline CDR1 and CDR2: SGHVS and FQNEAQ. The junction had 6 bases not matched to a gene; V was cut back by 4 bases and J by 4 bases.

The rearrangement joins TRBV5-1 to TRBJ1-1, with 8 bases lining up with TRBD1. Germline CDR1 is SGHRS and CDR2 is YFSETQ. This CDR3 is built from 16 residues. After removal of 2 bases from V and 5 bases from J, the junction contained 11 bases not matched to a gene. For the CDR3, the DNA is TGCGCCAGCAGCTTATATCCGACAGGGGCGATTACTGAAGCTTTCTTT. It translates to CASSLYPTGAITEAFF. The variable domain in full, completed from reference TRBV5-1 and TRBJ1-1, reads KAGVTQTPRYLIKTRGQQVTLSCSPISGHRSVSWYQQTPGQGLQFLFEYFSETQRNKGNFPGRFSGRQFSNSRSEMNVSTLELGDSALYLCASSLYPTGAITEAFFGQGTRLTVV.

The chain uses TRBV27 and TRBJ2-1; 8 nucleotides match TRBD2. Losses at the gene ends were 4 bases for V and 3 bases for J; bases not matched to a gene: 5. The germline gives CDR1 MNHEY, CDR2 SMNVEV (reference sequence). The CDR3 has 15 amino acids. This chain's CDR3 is CASSSKTSGYNEQFF. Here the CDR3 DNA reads TGTGCCAGCAGTTCTAAAACTAGCGGCTACAATGAGCAGTTCTTC.

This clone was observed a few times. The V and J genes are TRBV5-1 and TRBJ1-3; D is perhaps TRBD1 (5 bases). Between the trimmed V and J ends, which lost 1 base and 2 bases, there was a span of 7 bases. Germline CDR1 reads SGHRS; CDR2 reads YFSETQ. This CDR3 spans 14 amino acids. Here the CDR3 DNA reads TGCGCCAGCAGCTTGCAGACAGCTGGAAACACCATATATTTT. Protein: CASSLQTAGNTIYF.

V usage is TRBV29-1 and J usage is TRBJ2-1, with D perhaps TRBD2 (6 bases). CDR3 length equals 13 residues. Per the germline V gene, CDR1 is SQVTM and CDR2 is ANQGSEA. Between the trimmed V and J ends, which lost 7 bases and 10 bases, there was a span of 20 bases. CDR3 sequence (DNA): TGCAGCGGGGATAGCGGCCCTCAATGGGAGCAGTTCTTC. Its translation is CSGDSGPQWEQFF.

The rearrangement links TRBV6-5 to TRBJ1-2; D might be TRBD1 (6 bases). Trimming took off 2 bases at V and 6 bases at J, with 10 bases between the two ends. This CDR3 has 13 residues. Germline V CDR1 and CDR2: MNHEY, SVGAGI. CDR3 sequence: CASSYLQGNGYTF. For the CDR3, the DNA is TGTGCCAGCAGTTACCTACAGGGTAATGGCTACACCTTC.

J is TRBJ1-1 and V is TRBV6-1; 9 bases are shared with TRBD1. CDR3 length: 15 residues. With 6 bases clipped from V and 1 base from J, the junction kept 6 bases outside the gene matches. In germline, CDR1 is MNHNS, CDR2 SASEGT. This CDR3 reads CASSDRGTRNTEAFF. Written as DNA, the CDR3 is TGTGCCAGCAGCGACAGGGGGACTAGGAACACTGAAGCTTTCTTT.

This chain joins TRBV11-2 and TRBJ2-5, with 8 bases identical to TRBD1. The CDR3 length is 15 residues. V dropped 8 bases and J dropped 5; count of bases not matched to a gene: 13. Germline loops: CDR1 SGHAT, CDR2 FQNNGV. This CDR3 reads CASRVGVNRGETQYF. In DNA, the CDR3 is TGTGCCAGCCGGGTAGGGGTAAACAGGGGGGAGACCCAGTACTTC.

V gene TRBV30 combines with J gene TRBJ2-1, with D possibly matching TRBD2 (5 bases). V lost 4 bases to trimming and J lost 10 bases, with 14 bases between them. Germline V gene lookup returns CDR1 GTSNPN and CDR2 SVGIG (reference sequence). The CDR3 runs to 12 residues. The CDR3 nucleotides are TGTGCCTGGAAGATTCCGGGAAACGAGCAGTTCTTC. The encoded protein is CAWKIPGNEQFF.

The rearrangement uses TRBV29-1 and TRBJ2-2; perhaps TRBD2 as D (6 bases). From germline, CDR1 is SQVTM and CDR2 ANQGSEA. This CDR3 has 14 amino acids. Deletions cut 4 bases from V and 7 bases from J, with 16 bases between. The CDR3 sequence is CSVVGTPAGGELFF. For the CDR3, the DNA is TGCAGCGTTGTAGGGACTCCAGCAGGCGGGGAGCTGTTTTTT.

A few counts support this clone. CDR3 loop: CASSLTQGASSYEQYF. CDR3 coding DNA: TGTGCCAGCTCACTAACACAGGGGGCAAGCTCCTACGAGCAGTACTTC. This chain uses TRBV18 with TRBJ2-7; 9 nucleotides match TRBD1. Unmatched junction bases numbered 7, after V lost 4 bases and J lost 0 bases. The CDR3 is made up of 16 amino acids. The V gene's germline CDR1 is KGHSH and CDR2 LQKENI. Based on the CDR3 plus reference TRBV18 and TRBJ2-7, the full variable domain is NAGVMQNPRHLVRRRGQEARLRCSPMKGHSHVYWYRQLPEEGLKFMVYLQKENIIDESGMPKERFSAEFPKEGPSILRIQQVVRGDSAAYFCASSLTQGASSYEQYFGPGTRLTVT.

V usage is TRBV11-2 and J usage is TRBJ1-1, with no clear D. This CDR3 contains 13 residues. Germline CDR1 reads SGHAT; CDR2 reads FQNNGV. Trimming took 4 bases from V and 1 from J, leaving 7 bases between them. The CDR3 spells CASSWAANTEAFF. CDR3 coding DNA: TGTGCCAGCAGCTGGGCAGCGAACACTGAAGCTTTCTTT.

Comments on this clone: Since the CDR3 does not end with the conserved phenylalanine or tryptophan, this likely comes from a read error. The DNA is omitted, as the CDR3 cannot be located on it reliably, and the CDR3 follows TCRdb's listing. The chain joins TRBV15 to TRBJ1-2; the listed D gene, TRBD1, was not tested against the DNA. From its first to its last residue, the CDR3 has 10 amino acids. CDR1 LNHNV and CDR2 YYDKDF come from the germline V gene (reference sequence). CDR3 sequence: CATSRARTGL.

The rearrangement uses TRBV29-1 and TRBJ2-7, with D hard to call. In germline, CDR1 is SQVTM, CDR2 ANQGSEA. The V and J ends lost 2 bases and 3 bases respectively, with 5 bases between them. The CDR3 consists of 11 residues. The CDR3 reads CSVEYRYEQYF. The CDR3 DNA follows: TGCAGCGTTGAATATCGCTACGAGCAGTACTTC.

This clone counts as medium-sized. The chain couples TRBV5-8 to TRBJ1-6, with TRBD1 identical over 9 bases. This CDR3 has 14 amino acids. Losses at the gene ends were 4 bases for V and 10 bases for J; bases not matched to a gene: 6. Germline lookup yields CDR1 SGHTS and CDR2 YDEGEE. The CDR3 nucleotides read TGTGCCAGCAGCCCGGACAGGGGTCAATCACCCCTCCACTTT. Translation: CASSPDRGQSPLHF. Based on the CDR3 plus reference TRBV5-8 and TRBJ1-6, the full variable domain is EAGVTQSPTHLIKTRGQQATLRCSPISGHTSVYWYQQALGLGLQFLLWYDEGEERNRGNFPPRFSGRQFPNYSSELNVNALELEDSALYLCASSPDRGQSPLHFGNGTRLTVT.

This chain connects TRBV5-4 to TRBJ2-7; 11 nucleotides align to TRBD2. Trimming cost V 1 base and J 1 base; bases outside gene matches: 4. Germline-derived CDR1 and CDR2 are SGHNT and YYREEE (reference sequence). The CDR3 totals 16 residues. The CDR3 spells CASSLTSGGVSYEQYF. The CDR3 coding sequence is TGTGCCAGCAGCTTGACTAGCGGGGGTGTATCCTACGAGCAGTACTTC.

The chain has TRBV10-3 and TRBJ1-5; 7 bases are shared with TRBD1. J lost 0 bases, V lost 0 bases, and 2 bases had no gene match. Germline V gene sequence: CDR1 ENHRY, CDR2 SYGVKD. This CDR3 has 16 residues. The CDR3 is CAISESGTVSNQPQHF. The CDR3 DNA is TGTGCCATCAGTGAGTCCGGGACAGTTAGCAATCAGCCCCAGCATTTT.

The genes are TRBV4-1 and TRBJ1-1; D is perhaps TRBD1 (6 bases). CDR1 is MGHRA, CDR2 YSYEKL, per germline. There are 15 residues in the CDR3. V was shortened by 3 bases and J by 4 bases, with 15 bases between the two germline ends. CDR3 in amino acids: CASSHPGVRVTEAFF. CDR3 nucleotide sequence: TGCGCCAGCAGCCACCCAGGGGTCCGGGTCACTGAAGCTTTCTTT.

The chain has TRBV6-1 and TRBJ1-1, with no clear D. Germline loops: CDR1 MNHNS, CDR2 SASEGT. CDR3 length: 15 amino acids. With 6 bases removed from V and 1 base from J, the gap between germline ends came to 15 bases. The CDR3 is CASRVQWAENTEAFF. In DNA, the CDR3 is TGTGCCAGCAGAGTACAATGGGCAGAGAACACTGAAGCTTTCTTT.

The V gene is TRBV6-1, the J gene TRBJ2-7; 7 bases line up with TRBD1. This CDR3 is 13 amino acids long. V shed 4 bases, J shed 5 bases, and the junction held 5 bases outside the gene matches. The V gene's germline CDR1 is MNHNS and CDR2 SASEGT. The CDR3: CASSGTGINEQYF. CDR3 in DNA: TGTGCCAGCAGTGGGACAGGAATTAACGAGCAGTACTTC.

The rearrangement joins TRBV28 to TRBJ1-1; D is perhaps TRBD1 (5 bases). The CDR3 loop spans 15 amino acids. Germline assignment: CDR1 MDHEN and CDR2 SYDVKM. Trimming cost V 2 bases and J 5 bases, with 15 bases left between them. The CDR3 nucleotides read TGTGCCAGCAGTTTAGGGGGGGTAGGGGAGACTGAAGCTTTCTTT. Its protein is CASSLGGVGETEAFF.

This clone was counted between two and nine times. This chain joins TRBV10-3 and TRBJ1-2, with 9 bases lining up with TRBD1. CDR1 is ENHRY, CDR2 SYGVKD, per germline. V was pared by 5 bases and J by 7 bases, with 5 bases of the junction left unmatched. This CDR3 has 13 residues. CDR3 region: CAISTGQGSGYTF. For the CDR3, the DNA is TGTGCCATCAGTACGGGACAGGGCTCTGGCTACACCTTC.

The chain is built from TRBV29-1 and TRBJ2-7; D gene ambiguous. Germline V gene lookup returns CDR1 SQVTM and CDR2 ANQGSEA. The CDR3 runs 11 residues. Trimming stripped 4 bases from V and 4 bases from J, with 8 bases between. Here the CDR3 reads CSVVSFYEQYF. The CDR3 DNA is TGCAGCGTTGTGTCCTTTTACGAGCAGTACTTC.

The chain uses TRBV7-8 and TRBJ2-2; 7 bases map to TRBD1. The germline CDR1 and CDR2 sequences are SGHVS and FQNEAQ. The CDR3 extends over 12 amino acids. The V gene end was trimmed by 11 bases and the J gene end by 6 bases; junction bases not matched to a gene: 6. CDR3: CACRTGAGELFF. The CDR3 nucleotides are TGTGCCTGCCGGACAGGAGCCGGGGAGCTGTTTTTT.

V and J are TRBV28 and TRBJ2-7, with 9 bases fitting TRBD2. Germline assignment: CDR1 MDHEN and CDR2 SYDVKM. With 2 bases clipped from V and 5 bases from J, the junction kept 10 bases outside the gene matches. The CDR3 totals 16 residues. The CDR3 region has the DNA TGTGCCAGCAGTTTAACAGCGGGAGGAGGAAGGGACGAGCAGTACTTC. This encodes CASSLTAGGGRDEQYF.

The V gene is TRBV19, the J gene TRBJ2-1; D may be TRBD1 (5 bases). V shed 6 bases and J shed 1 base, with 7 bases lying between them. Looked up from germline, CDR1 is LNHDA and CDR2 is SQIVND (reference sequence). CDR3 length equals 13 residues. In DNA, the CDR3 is TGTGCCAGTAGCGACAGTTCCTACAATGAGCAGTTCTTC. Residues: CASSDSSYNEQFF.

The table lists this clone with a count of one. DNA of the CDR3: TGTGCCAGCAGCCAAAAGGGACTAGCGATAGACTACGAGCAGTACTTC. Translating gives CASSQKGLAIDYEQYF. The chain couples TRBV4-2 to TRBJ2-7; 10 bases map to TRBD2. This CDR3 has 16 residues. V trimming: 2 bases; J trimming: 3 bases; junction bases outside the gene matches: 7. In germline, CDR1 is LGHNA, CDR2 YNFKEQ.

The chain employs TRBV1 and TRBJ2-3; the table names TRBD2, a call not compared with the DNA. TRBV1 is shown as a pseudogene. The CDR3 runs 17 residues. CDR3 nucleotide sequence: TGCACCAGCAGCCGCCCGACTAGCGGGAGAAGCACAGATACGCAGTATTTT. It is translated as CTSSRPTSGRSTDTQYF.

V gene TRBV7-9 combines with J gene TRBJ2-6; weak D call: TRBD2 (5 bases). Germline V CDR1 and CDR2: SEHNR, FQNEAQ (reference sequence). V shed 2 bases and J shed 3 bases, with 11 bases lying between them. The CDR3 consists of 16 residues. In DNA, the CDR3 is TGTGCCAGCAGCTTACGGGTAGGGAGTGGGGCCAACGTCCTGACTTTC. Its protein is CASSLRVGSGANVLTF.

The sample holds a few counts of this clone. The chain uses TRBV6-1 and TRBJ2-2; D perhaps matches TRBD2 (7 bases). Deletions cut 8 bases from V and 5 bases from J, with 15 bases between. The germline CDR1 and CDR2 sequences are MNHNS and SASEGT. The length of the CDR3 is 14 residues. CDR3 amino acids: CASRGEGETGELFF. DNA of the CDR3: TGTGCCAGCCGGGGGGAGGGGGAAACCGGGGAGCTGTTTTTT.